Each of the 30 T cell receptor beta chains below was sequenced from the same sample in a study of T-cell memory formation after mild COVID-19. TCRdb re-called the 5' RACE reads through MiXCR, storing one row per CDR3 protein. The table lists about 55,000 distinct CDR3 sequences, around a quarter of them singletons. Source material: PBMCs or a T cell subset sorted from them (not recorded which). Every receptor here comes from a man aged 18 to 35 who had mild COVID-19 (a few samples of this study predate the infection). Cell type and time point are not known.

This chain links TRBV6-2 or TRBV6-3 with TRBJ1-1; a weak D match, TRBD1 (5 bases). The germline V and J ends were trimmed by 6 bases and 1 base, with 15 bases remaining between them. The germline gives CDR1 MNHEY, CDR2 SVGEGT. This CDR3 has 15 amino acids. The CDR3 spells CASRNYAGPNTEAFF. The CDR3 DNA is TGTGCCAGCAGAAACTACGCGGGGCCGAACACTGAAGCTTTCTTT.

This chain connects TRBV23-1 to TRBJ2-3; no definite D call. TRBV23-1 is placed among ORFs of uncertain function. V shed 2 bases and J shed 0 bases, with 9 bases lying between them. CDR3 length: 15 residues. CDR3 loop: CASSQISASTDTQYF. In DNA, the CDR3 is TGCGCCAGCAGTCAAATCTCAGCTAGCACAGATACGCAGTATTTT.

There are a few counts of this clonotype. The J gene is TRBJ2-7, the V gene TRBV10-3, with 8 bases identical to TRBD1. V trimming: 8 bases; J trimming: 6 bases; junction bases outside the gene matches: 6. The CDR3 runs 12 residues. Germline CDR1 and CDR2: ENHRY and SYGVKD. The CDR3, as DNA: TGTGCCATCGGGTTGACAGGGGCCGAGCAGTACTTC. Protein sequence: CAIGLTGAEQYF.

The table lists this clonotype with many counts. The chain is built from TRBV12-3 or TRBV12-4 and TRBJ2-3, with D hard to call. The ends were cut back, 3 bases at V and 0 bases at J, with 19 bases in the middle. This CDR3 has 18 amino acids. The CDR3 is CASSFEALLPTSTDTQYF. CDR3 in DNA: TGTGCCAGCAGTTTCGAAGCTCTTCTACCGACTAGCACAGATACGCAGTATTTT.

This clonotype came up a few times. The chain joins TRBV27 to TRBJ2-5; 12 positions agree with TRBD2. CDR3 size: 17 residues. The trim removed 1 base at V and 2 bases at J, leaving 5 bases unmatched. CDR1 is MNHEY, CDR2 SMNVEV, per germline (reference sequence). The chain's CDR3 is CASSLFGLAGTQETQYF. The CDR3, as DNA: TGTGCCAGCAGTTTATTCGGACTAGCGGGGACTCAAGAGACCCAGTACTTC.

This clonotype came up a few times. The J gene is TRBJ2-7, the V gene TRBV2; TRBD1 matches 8 bases. CDR1 and CDR2 (germline): SNHLY, FYNNEI. The CDR3 contains 14 residues. V shed 7 bases, J shed 3 bases, and the junction held 8 bases outside the gene matches. CDR3 nucleotides: TGTGCCAGCACCTCCGGACAGGGAGTCTACGAGCAGTACGTC. Its translation: CASTSGQGVYEQYV.

Only a few counts were recorded for this clonotype. The V call is TRBV7-3, the J call TRBJ2-5; TRBD1 or TRBD2 may be the D gene (5 bases each). V was cut by 5 bases and J by 5 bases, with 27 bases left in between. CDR1 and CDR2 from the germline V gene are SGHTA and FQGTGA. This CDR3 is built from 18 residues. The CDR3, as DNA: TGTGCCAGCAGCATTGGGGTAAAACCGGACAATTCGGGGGAGACCCAGTACTTC. Protein sequence: CASSIGVKPDNSGETQYF. Filled out from reference TRBV7-3 and TRBJ2-5, the complete variable domain reads GAGVSQTPSNKVTEKGKYVELRCDPISGHTALYWYRQSLGQGPEFLIYFQGTGAADDSGLPNDRFFAVRPEGSVSTLKIQRTERGDSAVYLCASSIGVKPDNSGETQYFGPGTRLLVL.

J is TRBJ2-7 and V is TRBV5-6, with D perhaps TRBD2 (5 bases). This CDR3 contains 12 residues. V was shortened by 0 bases and J by 6 bases, with 7 bases between the two germline ends. In germline, CDR1 is SGHDT, CDR2 YYEEEE. The CDR3, as DNA: TGTGCCAGCAGCTTGGGAGCGGTCGAGCAGTACTTC. Its protein product is CASSLGAVEQYF.

The sample holds a few counts of this clonotype. The chain employs TRBV7-2 and TRBJ2-1; D ambiguous. Germline-derived CDR1 and CDR2 are SGHTA and FQGNSA. Deletions cut 5 bases from V and 7 bases from J, with 18 bases between. CDR3 length: 15 residues. The DNA for the CDR3 is TGTGCCAGCAGCCACCTGCTGCCGCCTGCGAATGAGCAGTTCTTC. This encodes CASSHLLPPANEQFF.

This clonotype was counted ten times or more. CDR3 residues: CASSWGLAGNNEQFF. The CDR3 nucleotides are TGTGCCAGCAGCTGGGGACTAGCGGGGAACAATGAGCAGTTCTTC. V usage is TRBV7-2 and J usage is TRBJ2-1; TRBD2 matches at 13 bases. Unmatched junction bases numbered 2, after V lost 4 bases and J lost 5 bases. Germline V lookup: CDR1 SGHTA, CDR2 FQGNSA. CDR3 length equals 15 residues. The full variable domain, in which reference TRBV7-2 and TRBJ2-1 provide the parts outside the CDR3, is GAGVSQSPSNKVTEKGKDVELRCDPISGHTALYWYRQSLGQGLEFLIYFQGNSAPDKSGLPSDRFSAERTGGSVSTLTIQRTQQEDSAVYLCASSWGLAGNNEQFFGPGTRLTVL.

The chain couples TRBV7-2 to TRBJ2-7; TRBD2 matches 10 bases. The ends lost 5 bases at V and 7 bases at J; junction bases unmatched: 2. The germline V gene encodes CDR1 SGHTA and CDR2 FQGNSA. CDR3 size: 12 residues. CDR3 in DNA: TGTGCCAGCAGCCTGGGACTAGCGGAGCAGTACGTC. Its translation is CASSLGLAEQYV.

This clonotype was found a few times. This chain connects TRBV7-6 to TRBJ2-7; D is unclear. Looked up from germline, CDR1 is SGHVS and CDR2 is FNYEAQ. Deletions cut 5 bases from V and 0 bases from J, with 8 bases between. The CDR3 sequence is 13 residues long. The CDR3 coding sequence is TGTGCCAGCAGCCCGTCAGGCTCCTACGAGCAGTACGTC. Encoded protein: CASSPSGSYEQYV.

The chain couples TRBV29-1 to TRBJ2-3; tentatively, D is TRBD2 (6 bases). CDR1 SQVTM and CDR2 ANQGSEA come from the germline V gene. V lost 2 bases and J 2 bases, leaving 8 bases between the germline ends. This CDR3 has 13 residues. CDR3 region: CSVEWGDTDTQYF. The CDR3 DNA reads as TGCAGCGTTGAATGGGGGGACACAGATACGCAGTATTTT.

This clonotype was detected only a few times. The chain employs TRBV12-3 or TRBV12-4 and TRBJ2-6; D is possibly TRBD2 (6 bases). This CDR3 spans 14 amino acids. With 7 bases removed from V and 2 bases from J, the gap between germline ends came to 9 bases. CDR3 sequence: CASTPGAGANVLTF. The DNA for the CDR3 is TGTGCCAGCACTCCGGGGGCTGGGGCCAACGTCCTGACTTTC.

This chain joins TRBV11-2 and TRBJ2-2, with D maybe TRBD1 (6 bases). The CDR3 length is 13 residues. Germline V gene lookup returns CDR1 SGHAT and CDR2 FQNNGV. The ends were cut back, 5 bases at V and 5 bases at J, with 9 bases in the middle. The CDR3 reads CASSTTGTGELFF. CDR3 sequence (DNA): TGTGCCAGCAGCACAACAGGGACCGGGGAGCTGTTTTTT.

A few counts support this clonotype. This chain joins TRBV12-3 or TRBV12-4 and TRBJ2-5; D might be TRBD2 (6 bases). This CDR3 has 15 amino acids. V lost 5 bases and J lost 3, with 16 bases in between. The CDR3 loop is CASSTAEGREETQYF. The CDR3 DNA reads as TGTGCCAGCAGTACAGCGGAGGGGAGAGAAGAGACCCAGTACTTC.

Here the CDR3 DNA reads TGTGCCAGCAGCCAAGGGGGGTGGAATCAGCCCCAGCATTTT. Its protein product is CASSQGGWNQPQHF. The chain recombines TRBV14 with TRBJ1-5, with a weak D call TRBD1 (5 bases). Germline CDR1 is SGHDN and CDR2 is FVKESK. V was cut by 1 base and J by 4 bases, with 8 bases left in between. The CDR3 is made up of 14 amino acids.

CDR3 sequence: CASKQITTSTDTQYF. CDR3 sequence (DNA): TGTGCCAGCAAACAGATTACTACTAGCACAGATACGCAGTATTTT. The V call is TRBV7-9, the J call TRBJ2-3, with D unresolved. The CDR3 is 15 amino acids. Germline V lookup: CDR1 SEHNR, CDR2 FQNEAQ (reference sequence). Deletions cut 7 bases from V and 0 bases from J, with 14 bases between.

This chain uses TRBV4-1 with TRBJ2-7; 8 nucleotides agree with TRBD2. This CDR3 is built from 15 residues. Looked up from germline, CDR1 is MGHRA and CDR2 is YSYEKL. V dropped 0 bases and J dropped 4; count of bases not matched to a gene: 5. The DNA of the CDR3 is TGCGCCAGCAGCCAAGATCCGGGGGGGGCTTACGAGCAGTACTTC. Protein product: CASSQDPGGAYEQYF.

This clonotype was observed a few times. This chain joins TRBV27 and TRBJ2-5; possibly TRBD2 for D (6 bases). Trimming took 1 base from V and 9 from J, leaving 15 bases between them. Germline V lookup: CDR1 MNHEY, CDR2 SMNVEV (reference sequence). This CDR3 spans 14 amino acids. This chain's CDR3 is CASSLFGIGEAQYF. The DNA for the CDR3 is TGTGCCAGCAGTTTATTCGGGATAGGGGAGGCCCAGTACTTC.

The V and J genes are TRBV4-1 and TRBJ2-7, with D perhaps assigned TRBD1 or TRBD2 (5 bases each). Germline assignment: CDR1 MGHRA and CDR2 YSYEKL. Trimming pared 0 bases from V and 4 bases from J, leaving 16 bases between. This CDR3 comprises 16 residues. The CDR3 region has the DNA TGCGCCAGCAGCCAAGAGAGCGCTGGGGGATTATACGAGCAGTACTTC. Amino acids: CASSQESAGGLYEQYF.

This clonotype came up a few times. This chain uses TRBV5-1 with TRBJ2-3, with 8 positions matching TRBD1. The V gene end was trimmed by 5 bases and the J gene end by 2 bases; junction bases not matched to a gene: 10. This CDR3 has 16 residues. CDR1 is SGHRS, CDR2 YFSETQ, per germline. The CDR3 DNA follows: TGCGCCAGCAGGGTTGGACAGGGCCAGGACACAGATACGCAGTATTTT. Protein sequence: CASRVGQGQDTDTQYF. The whole variable domain, filled in from reference TRBV5-1 and TRBJ2-3, reads KAGVTQTPRYLIKTRGQQVTLSCSPISGHRSVSWYQQTPGQGLQFLFEYFSETQRNKGNFPGRFSGRQFSNSRSEMNVSTLELGDSALYLCASRVGQGQDTDTQYFGPGTRLTVL.

The CDR3: CASSLTGLGYGYTF. For the CDR3, the DNA is TGCGCCAGCAGCTTAACAGGGCTGGGGTATGGCTACACCTTC. The rearrangement joins TRBV5-1 to TRBJ1-2; D is possibly TRBD1 (6 bases). The CDR3 runs 14 residues. Germline CDR1 and CDR2: SGHRS and YFSETQ. Trimming cost V 2 bases and J 5 bases, with 13 bases left between them.

In its sample, this clonotype was seen a few times. This could be a read error, since a much larger clone is one nucleotide away. CDR3 sequence reads: CASSVGGASYNEQFF. CDR3 DNA sequence: TGTGCCAGCAGCGTAGGGGGGGCCTCCTACAATGAGCAGTTCTTC. This chain connects TRBV9 to TRBJ2-1, with D perhaps being TRBD1 or TRBD2 (6 bases each). Germline CDR1 is SGDLS and CDR2 is YYNGEE. The CDR3 has 15 residues. V was shortened by 0 bases and J by 0 bases, with 7 bases between the two germline ends.

In this sample, this clonotype turned up a few times. The chain recombines TRBV7-9 with TRBJ2-7; no reliable D call. With 5 bases removed from V and 2 bases from J, the gap between germline ends came to 13 bases. CDR1 is SEHNR and CDR2 is FQNEAQ in the germline V gene (reference sequence). This CDR3 contains 14 residues. The CDR3 DNA reads TGTGCCAGCAGCCCCCATCGGAAACCCTACGAGCAGTACGTC. It codes for CASSPHRKPYEQYV.

The chain employs TRBV12-3 or TRBV12-4 and TRBJ2-6, with TRBD1 as a possible D gene (5 bases). CDR3 length: 18 amino acids. Trimming stripped 6 bases from V and 1 base from J, with 19 bases between. The CDR3 region is CASRSGAAASSGANVLTF. CDR3 coding DNA: TGTGCCAGCAGGAGTGGGGCGGCGGCTTCGTCTGGGGCCAACGTCCTGACTTTC.

This clonotype was recorded a few times. V usage is TRBV7-2 and J usage is TRBJ2-5; TRBD2 agrees at 12 bases. The CDR3 sequence is 17 residues long. With V trimmed by 5 bases and J by 5 bases, 12 bases remained unmatched. Germline assignment: CDR1 SGHTA and CDR2 FQGNSA. CDR3 DNA: TGTGCCAGCAGCAAGGACGGGCTAGCGGGGGGGCTCGAGACCCAGTACTTC. Protein product: CASSKDGLAGGLETQYF.

The V and J genes are TRBV7-9 and TRBJ2-1; D not resolved. Trimming cost V 0 bases and J 9 bases, with 6 bases left between them. Per germline, CDR1 SEHNR and CDR2 FQNEAQ (reference sequence). The CDR3 contains 12 residues. This chain's CDR3 is CASSLAVSEQFF. In DNA form, the CDR3 reads TGTGCCAGCAGCTTAGCTGTGAGTGAGCAGTTCTTC.

The CDR3 is CATSRESAQETQYF. The CDR3 nucleotides read TGTGCCACCAGCAGAGAGTCAGCCCAAGAGACCCAGTACTTC. The chain links TRBV15 to TRBJ2-5, with no clear D. V lost 0 bases, J lost 1 base, and 6 bases lay in between. Germline V CDR1 and CDR2: LNHNV, YYDKDF (reference sequence). The CDR3 consists of 14 residues.

This clonotype has just a few counts. The chain recombines TRBV3-1 with TRBJ2-1; 7 bases align to TRBD1. With V trimmed by 0 bases and J by 8 bases, 7 bases remained unmatched. This CDR3 has 15 amino acids. Looked up from germline, CDR1 is LGHDT and CDR2 is YNNKEL (reference sequence). CDR3 protein: CASSQEDRRMDEQFF. The CDR3 bases are TGTGCCAGCAGCCAAGAGGACAGGAGGATGGATGAGCAGTTCTTC.